The rows below give T cell receptor beta chains drawn from one sample of a study of T cells in Graves' hyperthyroidism and ophthalmopathy. TCRdb called the multiplex PCR reads again in MiXCR, with one record for every CDR3 protein. Of more than 75,000 distinct CDR3 sequences listed, just over 50% are singletons. Source material: blood. The receptors were sampled from a middle-aged woman with Graves' hyperthyroidism. Each CDR3 is given with its conserved first and last residue. D genes are given only for firm matches. Size is omitted from some rows. Given values are once, few, many or a class for expanded clones.

D,V,size,J,DNA,CDR3
TRBD2,TRBV9,many,TRBJ2-2,TGTGCCAGCTCACCCCATCTGGATGGGAGGGCCTCTACTGCGAACACCGGGGAGCTGTTTTTT,CASSPHLDGRASTANTGELFF
.,TRBV4-1,.,TRBJ2-7,TGCGCCAGCAGCCAAGAGTCGGTGGGGTCCTACGAGCAGTACTTC,CASSQESVGSYEQYF
TRBD2,TRBV11-3,.,TRBJ2-3,TGTGCCCACAAGCTAGCGGAGGCCACAGATACGCAGTATTTT,CAHKLAEATDTQYF
.,TRBV7-9,.,TRBJ2-3,TGTGCCATCAGTGACGGACGGCTAGCCACAGATACGCAGTATTTT,CAISDGRLATDTQYF
.,TRBV7-2,few,TRBJ2-3,TGTGCCAGCAGCATCGACAGGTTTACAGATACGCAGTATTTT,CASSIDRFTDTQYF
TRBD2,TRBV20-1,many,TRBJ2-7,TGCAGTGCTAGACACGCTAGCGGACCCTACGAGCAGTACTTC,CSARHASGPYEQYF
.,TRBV10-3,.,TRBJ2-3,TGCGCCATCTGTCCGAAAGATACGCAGTATTTT,CAICPKDTQYF
.,TRBV7-3,.,TRBJ2-2,TGTGCCAGCAGCTTAGGCGGGCCCGGGGAGCCGCTTTTT,CASSLGGPGEPLF
.,TRBV5-5,.,TRBJ1-2,TGTGCCAGCAGCCCCCGGGACACCTATGGCTACACCTTC,CASSPRDTYGYTF
.,TRBV5-1,.,TRBJ2-3,TGTGCCAGCAGCTTCGTGGCGGCTAGCACAGATACGCAGTATTTT,CASSFVAASTDTQYF
.,TRBV7-2,.,TRBJ1-4,TGTACCAGCAGACGGGGAGGGAGCCCTAATGAAAAACTGTTTTTT,CTSRRGGSPNEKLFF
TRBD2,TRBV2,many,TRBJ2-3,TGTGCCAGCAGGGCGACTAGCGGGAGATCGACAGATACGCAGTATTTT,CASRATSGRSTDTQYF
.,TRBV7-9,.,TRBJ2-7,TGTGCCAGCAGTCCTGACAGTCGATCCTACGAGCAGTGCTTC,CASSPDSRSYEQCF
TRBD2,TRBV6-5,.,TRBJ2-5,TGTGCCAGCAGCTCCCCGGGACTAGCGGGGAACCAAGAGACCCAGTACTTC,CASSSPGLAGNQETQYF
TRBD1,TRBV28,many,TRBJ1-2,TGTGCCAGCAGTTTAATGGAGGTTAGGGACAGAGACAACTATGGCTACACCTTC,CASSLMEVRDRDNYGYTF
TRBD1,TRBV10-2,.,TRBJ1-3,TGCGCCAGCTGCTTCGGACAGGGGAACACCATATATTTT,CASCFGQGNTIYF
TRBD1,TRBV25-1,.,TRBJ1-1,TGTGCCAGCGTAGTACAGGGGGGTAATGAAGCTTTCTTT,CASVVQGGNEAFF
.,TRBV7-8,many,TRBJ2-3,TGTGCCAGCAGCTTAGGTTGGACTCGGGGGCGATCCACAGATACGCAGTATTTT,CASSLGWTRGRSTDTQYF
.,TRBV20-1,.,TRBJ1-5,TGCAGTGCTCTTCCTAGCGGGAGTTACGAGCATTTT,CSALPSGSYEHF
TRBD2,TRBV7-9,once,TRBJ2-7,TGTGCCAGCAGCTTAGCTCTGGGGCTAGCGGGAGCTCACGAGCAGTACTTC,CASSLALGLAGAHEQYF
.,TRBV15,.,TRBJ2-5,TGTGCCACCACCCAAGAGACCCAGTACTTC,CATTQETQYF
.,TRBV19,.,TRBJ1-5,TGTGCCAGTAACGGTGGGGGGGGCTGGACCTATAGCAATCAGCCCCAGCATTTT,CASNGGGGWTYSNQPQHF
TRBD1,TRBV5-1,many,TRBJ2-7,TGCGCCAGCAGCTTGGTAAGGGCAGGGACAGACGAGCAGTACTTC,CASSLVRAGTDEQYF
.,TRBV5-1,many,TRBJ1-1,TGCGCCAGCAGCTTGGACGCCCCTCCAGGCACTGAAGCTTTCTTT,CASSLDAPPGTEAFF
TRBD2,TRBV6-5,.,TRBJ2-5,TGTGCCAGCTCAGCGGGAGAGGACTACGAGACCCAGTACTTC,CASSAGEDYETQYF
TRBD2,TRBV29-1,many,TRBJ2-5,TGCAGTGCCTTTGGACTAGCGGGAGCTGGTGAGACCCAGTACTTC,CSAFGLAGAGETQYF
TRBD1,TRBV7-9,.,TRBJ1-5,TGTGCCAGCAGGACAGCCGGGACAGGGAACAATCAGCCCCAGCATTTT,CASRTAGTGNNQPQHF
.,TRBV29-1,many,TRBJ1-4,TGCAGCGTCCTGACGACAGGTGAAAAACTGTTTTTT,CSVLTTGEKLFF
.,TRBV7-8,.,TRBJ2-5,TGTGCCAGCAGCTTGGGCCGACAAGAGACCCAGTACTTC,CASSLGRQETQYF
TRBD1,TRBV29-1,.,TRBJ2-6,TGCAGCGTTGGGACAGGGGAGGGGGCCAACGTCCTGACTTTC,CSVGTGEGANVLTF
.,TRBV4-1,many,TRBJ2-2,TGCGCCAGCAGCCAAGATAGTAAAGGGGTGGCCGGGGAGCTGTTTTTT,CASSQDSKGVAGELFF
TRBD1,TRBV29-1,many,TRBJ2-7,TGCAGCGTTGCTAGGGACAGGAGATACGAGCAGTACTTC,CSVARDRRYEQYF
TRBD2,TRBV4-1,.,TRBJ2-5,TGCGCCAGCAGCCAACGGGGGGTCGAAGAAGAGACCCAGTACTTC,CASSQRGVEEETQYF
.,TRBV5-1,many,TRBJ2-2,TGCGCCAGCAGCTTTAGGACTCCGAACACCGGGGAGCTGTTTTTT,CASSFRTPNTGELFF
.,TRBV30,.,TRBJ1-1,TGTGCCTCACAGGGAGGGAGGAACACTGAAGCTTTCTTT,CASQGGRNTEAFF
.,TRBV12-3/TRBV12-4,few,TRBJ1-5,TGTGCCAGCAGTTTTGGACGGGATCAGCCCCAGCATTTT,CASSFGRDQPQHF
.,TRBV5-1,.,TRBJ1-2,TGCGCCAGCAGCTTGGAGAACCACTATGGCTACACCTTC,CASSLENHYGYTF
.,TRBV10-2,many,TRBJ1-1,TGCGCCAGCAGTGCGATCGATATCCCCACTGAAGCTTTCTTT,CASSAIDIPTEAFF
.,TRBV7-3,.,TRBJ1-5,TGTGCCAGCAGCCTGTCAGGGACGGGCACTGAAGGCAATCAGCCCCAGCATTTT,CASSLSGTGTEGNQPQHF
.,TRBV9,few,TRBJ2-6,TGCGCCAGCAGTGAACGGACAGGGGCCAACGTCCTGACTTTC,CASSERTGANVLTF
TRBD1,TRBV20-1,.,TRBJ1-5,TGCAGTGCTAGAGGCGGGACAGGGGCAGTTCAGCCCCAACATTTT,CSARGGTGAVQPQHF
.,TRBV7-2,many,TRBJ2-2,TGTGCCAGCAGCTTGAGTCGGGGACGCGGTGGGAACACCGGGGAGCTGTTTTTT,CASSLSRGRGGNTGELFF
TRBD1,TRBV2,.,TRBJ1-1,TGTGCCAGCAAAATAGGACAGGGGACATCTGAAGCTTTCTTT,CASKIGQGTSEAFF
.,TRBV7-2,many,TRBJ2-5,TGTGCCAGCAGCTTAACGCGGGATAGGGAGACCCAGTACTTC,CASSLTRDRETQYF
TRBD1,TRBV9,medium-sized,TRBJ1-2,TGTGCCAGCAGCACCGCGACAGGGAACTATGGCTACACCTTC,CASSTATGNYGYTF
.,TRBV24-1,many,TRBJ1-1,TGTGCCACCAGTGACCCAATTAGGAGCACTGAAGCTTTCTTT,CATSDPIRSTEAFF
.,TRBV19,many,TRBJ1-4,TGTGCCAGTAGTATAAGGGGGAGTGGTGAAAAACTGTTTTTT,CASSIRGSGEKLFF
TRBD1,TRBV4-1,many,TRBJ1-5,TGCGCCAGCAGCCAGGATACAGGGGGCAATCAGCCCCAGCATTTT,CASSQDTGGNQPQHF
.,TRBV4-3,many,TRBJ2-6,TGCGCCAGCAGCCATGGAGGGGGCTCTGGGGCCAACGTCCTGACTTTC,CASSHGGGSGANVLTF
.,TRBV4-2,many,TRBJ2-3,TGTGCCAGCAGCCAAGGAGACACAGATACGCAGTATTTT,CASSQGDTDTQYF
TRBD1,TRBV29-1,.,TRBJ1-3,TGCAGCGTTGAATTAGTGGGACAGACCATATATTTT,CSVELVGQTIYF
.,TRBV11-1,.,TRBJ1-2,TGTGCCAGCAGCTTCCTACAGGGCGGCTATGGCTACACCTTC,CASSFLQGGYGYTF
TRBD1,TRBV7-9,.,TRBJ1-4,TGTGCCAGCAGCTTAGGGGACAGGGTGGAAAAACTGTTTTTT,CASSLGDRVEKLFF
.,TRBV6-2/TRBV6-3,many,TRBJ1-1,TGTGCCAGCAGTTACATGGAAGGCGCTGAAGCTTTCTTT,CASSYMEGAEAFF
.,TRBV12-3/TRBV12-4,.,TRBJ2-3,TGTGCCTTAAGGGGTGATTCAGATACGCAGTATTTT,CALRGDSDTQYF
TRBD2,TRBV5-1,.,TRBJ2-3,TGCGCCAGCAGCAGGGCCGGGAGGGCCAGCACAGATACGCAGTATTTT,CASSRAGRASTDTQYF